The clone carrying this TCR beta chain came up a few times. This CDR3 region has 22 residues. The junction had 23 bases not matched to a gene; V was cut back by 0 bases and J by 7 bases. The germline V gene has CDR1 LGHDT and CDR2 YNNKEL (reference sequence). Measured with immunoSEQ multiplex PCR; TCRdb has only the in-frame clones, and not every one. The sample carries roughly 100,000 clones, about 85% recorded once. The sample comes from a study of blood T cell repertoires in COVID-19. This chain links TRBV3-1 (or the pseudogene TRBV3-2) with TRBJ2-1, with 11 bases that match TRBD2. This TCR was sampled from a woman in her forties or fifties with COVID-19, enrolled during active disease. Sequenced sample: peripheral blood. In nucleotides, the CDR3 is TGTGCCAGCAGCCAAGATTTGGGACAGGGAGTAAGGACTAGCGGGCGTTCGAATGAGCAGTTCTTC. The encoded protein is CASSQDLGQGVRTSGRSNEQFF.